The 24 T cell receptor beta chains listed next were all sequenced from one sample in a study of glioma-infiltrating T cells (TCRdb year 2016). Sequencing instrument: Illumina MiSeq. TCR alpha and beta CDR3 regions were amplified with the iRepertoire nested amplicon-rescue multiplex PCR (arm-PCR) platform from RNA. TCRdb took the public reads, trimmed them with fastp at Q25, ran MiXCR for clone calling and kept in-frame beta chains. Identical CDR3 protein sequences are pooled into one entry, listed with their most common genes and DNA. The sample contains about 130,000 distinct CDR3 sequences, around a quarter of them found a single time. Under 35% of the sample comes from the top ten. Sequences were obtained from glioma tissue, nonneoplastic brain tissue, or PBMCs (not recorded which). The source is a human donor with low-grade glioma or glioblastoma, undergoing nonglioma brain surgery, or in good health (not recorded which).

This sequence joins TRBV5-1 and TRBJ1-1, with 9 bases fitting TRBD1. The CDR3 covers 18 residues. In germline, CDR1 is SGHRS, CDR2 YFSETQ. The V and J ends lost 5 bases and 3 bases, in that order; junction bases with no gene match: 17. This CDR3 reads CASSSTGQGPIPYTEAFF. Here the CDR3 DNA reads TGCGCCAGCAGTTCAACCGGACAGGGGCCAATCCCCTACACTGAAGCTTTCTTT.

J is TRBJ2-7 and V is TRBV18, with D possibly matching TRBD2 (6 bases). Germline V CDR1 and CDR2: KGHSH, LQKENI. CDR3 size: 15 residues. V lost 3 bases and J lost 0, with 12 bases in between. The CDR3 is CASSPGGLSSYEQYV. DNA for the CDR3: TGTGCCAGCTCACCGGGGGGATTGAGCTCCTACGAGCAGTACGTC.

This clonotype was seen only a few times. The V call is TRBV19, the J call TRBJ1-5; D remains unclear. Trimming took 6 bases from V and 4 from J, leaving 13 bases between them. The CDR3 contains 14 residues. Germline lookup yields CDR1 LNHDA and CDR2 SQIVND (reference sequence). For the CDR3, the DNA is TGTGCCAGTAGGTTGCAGACTTCGAATCAGCCCCAGCATTTT. Protein product: CASRLQTSNQPQHF.

This clonotype was seen at least ten times. The chain uses TRBV27 and TRBJ1-1, with D unresolved. Trimming cost V 6 bases and J 1 base, with 9 bases left between them. The CDR3 is 13 amino acids. The germline V gene encodes CDR1 MNHEY and CDR2 SMNVEV (reference sequence). The DNA for the CDR3 is TGTGCCAGCAGCCCAACCTGGAACACTGAAGCTTTCTTT. It is translated as CASSPTWNTEAFF.

Comment on this clonotype: Without the conserved terminal phenylalanine or tryptophan, this CDR3 likely stems from a read error. This chain joins TRBV6-2 or TRBV6-3 and TRBJ1-2; unclear D gene. V dropped 8 bases and J dropped 8 bases, with 12 bases sitting between them. CDR1 and CDR2 (germline): MNHEY, SVGEGT. CDR3 length equals 11 residues. CDR3: CASLTAEGYTL. CDR3 DNA sequence: TGTGCCAGCCTCACTGCCGAAGGCTACACCCTC.

This clonotype was detected a few times. The chain carries TRBV6-4 and TRBJ2-7; TRBD1 or TRBD2 may be the D gene (5 bases each). V shed 6 bases and J shed 2 bases, with 14 bases lying between them. Germline lookup yields CDR1 MRHNA and CDR2 SNTAGT. The CDR3 contains 14 residues. The CDR3 region is CASSEGPETYEQYV. The CDR3, as DNA: TGTGCCAGCAGCGAGGGGCCCGAAACCTACGAGCAGTACGTC.

J is TRBJ2-6 and V is TRBV7-9, with a weak D call TRBD2 (6 bases). The CDR3 contains 17 residues. Looked up from germline, CDR1 is SEHNR and CDR2 is FQNEAQ (reference sequence). V was shortened by 5 bases and J by 4 bases, with 18 bases between the two germline ends. The CDR3 sequence: CASSLRDFLLGANVLTF. CDR3 coding DNA: TGTGCCAGCAGCCTCCGGGACTTCCTCCTCGGGGCCAACGTCCTGACTTTC.

The J gene is TRBJ2-1, the V gene TRBV12-3 or TRBV12-4; D may be TRBD1 or TRBD2 (6 bases each). Deletions cut 6 bases from V and 6 bases from J, with 12 bases between. There are 13 residues in the CDR3. CDR3 sequence (DNA): TGTGCCAGCAGGAGGGGGGCGGCCAATGAGCAGTTCTTC. This codes for CASRRGAANEQFF.

Only a few counts were recorded for this clonotype. This chain connects TRBV12-3 or TRBV12-4 to TRBJ2-5; possibly TRBD2 for D (5 bases). This CDR3 has 14 amino acids. The V gene lost 2 bases and the J gene lost 1 base, with 8 bases spanning the gap. CDR3 residues: CASSLPTSQETQYF. DNA for the CDR3: TGTGCCAGCAGTTTACCCACTAGCCAAGAGACCCAGTACTTC.

The chain employs TRBV6-2 or TRBV6-3 and TRBJ2-7; D possibly matches TRBD1 or TRBD2 (5 bases each). The CDR3 runs 14 residues. Trimming took 6 bases from V and 0 from J, leaving 12 bases between them. Germline CDR1 and CDR2: MNHEY and SVGEGT. The CDR3 DNA reads TGTGCCAGCAGCGGGGACCTTATCTCCTACGAGCAGTACGTC. Its protein is CASSGDLISYEQYV.

V gene TRBV7-2 combines with J gene TRBJ1-5; perhaps TRBD1 as D (6 bases). V lost 5 bases and J 3 bases, leaving 20 bases between the germline ends. This CDR3 contains 17 residues. Germline CDR1 and CDR2: SGHTA and FQGNSA. CDR3 loop: CASSMGTTGPANQPQHF. The CDR3 bases are TGTGCCAGCAGCATGGGGACCACAGGGCCCGCCAATCAGCCCCAGCATTTT.

The sample holds many counts of this clonotype. V is TRBV28 and J is TRBJ1-1; the D gene is possibly TRBD1 (5 bases). The germline V gene encodes CDR1 MDHEN and CDR2 SYDVKM. The CDR3 spans 14 residues. Trimming removed 6 bases from V and 1 base from J, with 12 bases in between. The CDR3 region is CASRTGGENTEAFF. The CDR3 bases are TGTGCCAGCAGGACTGGAGGGGAGAACACTGAAGCTTTCTTT.

On this clonotype itself: A much larger clone sits a single nucleotide away, making a read error possible. The CDR3 carries no conserved terminal phenylalanine or tryptophan, so it likely arises from a read error. V usage is TRBV28 and J usage is TRBJ1-1; D is uncertain. This CDR3 has 12 residues. CDR1 and CDR2 from the germline V gene are MDHEN and SYDVKM. V was pared by 5 bases and J by 5 bases, with 9 bases between. In DNA, the CDR3 is TGTGCCAGCAGTCAGAGGGTGACTGAAGCTTTCATT. Translated: CASSQRVTEAFI.

This clonotype occurred once. The chain joins TRBV3-1 to TRBJ2-7, with 8 nucleotides matching TRBD1. This CDR3 is 13 amino acids long. Germline CDR1 is LGHDT and CDR2 is YNNKEL (reference sequence). The CDR3 spells CASSRTGNYGQYV. CDR3 DNA sequence: TGTGCCAGCAGTAGGACAGGGAACTACGGGCAGTACGTC.

The chain is built from TRBV20-1 and TRBJ1-2, with unresolved D. The CDR3 spans 13 residues. CDR1 is DFQATT and CDR2 is SNEGSKA in the germline V gene (reference sequence). The V gene lost 3 bases and the J gene lost 7 bases, with 15 bases spanning the gap. Here the CDR3 reads CSASDINAGGYTF. The CDR3 nucleotides are TGCAGTGCTAGCGACATTAACGCAGGTGGCTACACCTTC.

This clonotype was counted between two and nine times. The CDR3 is CASSPTGRNTEAFF. The CDR3, as DNA: TGCGCCAGCAGCCCGACAGGCCGAAACACTGAAGCTTTCTTT. The chain recombines TRBV5-1 with TRBJ1-1; D might be TRBD1 (6 bases). In germline, CDR1 is SGHRS, CDR2 YFSETQ. The CDR3 extends over 14 amino acids. Trimming took off 4 bases at V and 2 bases at J, with 12 bases between the two ends.

In its sample, this clonotype was seen once. The J gene is TRBJ1-5, the V gene TRBV7-9; no clear D gene. The V and J ends lost 6 bases and 2 bases respectively, with 11 bases between them. CDR3 length: 14 amino acids. Germline V CDR1 and CDR2: SEHNR, FQNEAQ (reference sequence). DNA of the CDR3: TGTGCCAGCAGTGACGGTCGGGGCAATCAGCCCCAGCATTTT. It specifies CASSDGRGNQPQHF.

This clonotype was found many times. This chain joins TRBV7-2 and TRBJ1-1; a weak D match, TRBD1 (5 bases). The CDR3 has 13 amino acids. CDR1 SGHTA and CDR2 FQGNSA come from the germline V gene. Trimming shortened V by 1 base and J by 9 bases, and 12 bases separated the two germline ends. CDR3 sequence reads: CASSLELRGKAFF. The CDR3 region has the DNA TGTGCCAGCAGCTTAGAGCTAAGGGGTAAAGCTTTCTTT.

CDR3 region: CASSFQGAQYGYTF. CDR3 bases: TGTGCCAGCAGTTTCCAGGGGGCGCAGTATGGCTACACCTTC. This chain joins TRBV12-3 or TRBV12-4 and TRBJ1-2, with 8 bases identical to TRBD1. The CDR3 length is 14 residues. The V segment lost 3 bases and the J segment 5 bases; nucleotides outside the gene matches: 5.

This chain links TRBV4-1 with TRBJ2-3, with 8 nucleotides matching TRBD2. The germline CDR1 and CDR2 sequences are MGHRA and YSYEKL. V shed 1 base, J shed 3 bases, and the junction held 15 bases outside the gene matches. The CDR3 contains 19 residues. The CDR3 here is CASSQGRGDGRGWTDTQYF. In DNA form, the CDR3 reads TGCGCCAGCAGCCAAGGACGGGGGGACGGGAGGGGATGGACAGATACGCAGTATTTT.

This clonotype was counted ten times or more. The V call is TRBV6-1, the J call TRBJ1-3, with D perhaps TRBD1 (6 bases). Germline V gives CDR1 MNHNS, CDR2 SASEGT. Deletions cut 7 bases from V and 4 bases from J, with 20 bases between. The CDR3 has 16 amino acids. The DNA for the CDR3 is TGTGCCAGCACCCTACACGCAGGGGCAGGCGGAAACACCATATATTTT. Residues: CASTLHAGAGGNTIYF.

Turning to this clonotype: One end of the junction varies from germline; a read error may be responsible. The chain combines TRBV28 with TRBJ1-3, with D uncertain. This CDR3 is 13 amino acids long. Germline V CDR1 and CDR2: MDHEN, SYDVKM. The CDR3 loop reads CASSSPSGNTVYF. The DNA for the CDR3 is TGTGCCAGCAGTTCCCCCTCTGGAAACACCGTATATTTT.

This clonotype was counted many times. The chain couples TRBV20-1 to TRBJ2-7; TRBD1 matches 7 bases. Losses at the gene ends were 6 bases for V and 3 bases for J; bases not matched to a gene: 8. The CDR3 contains 13 residues. Germline CDR1 and CDR2: DFQATT and SNEGSKA (reference sequence). CDR3 sequence reads: CSAGQSDHYEQYV. For the CDR3, the DNA is TGCAGTGCGGGACAGTCGGACCACTACGAGCAGTACGTC.

This clonotype has a count of ten or more. This chain connects TRBV6-1 to TRBJ1-6, with D possibly being TRBD1 (6 bases). The CDR3 length is 13 residues. Deletions cut 8 bases from V and 8 bases from J, with 13 bases between. Germline CDR1 and CDR2: MNHNS and SASEGT. The CDR3 region is CASRDTGDSPLHF. The CDR3 DNA follows: TGTGCCAGCCGGGACACGGGTGATTCACCCCTCCACTTT.